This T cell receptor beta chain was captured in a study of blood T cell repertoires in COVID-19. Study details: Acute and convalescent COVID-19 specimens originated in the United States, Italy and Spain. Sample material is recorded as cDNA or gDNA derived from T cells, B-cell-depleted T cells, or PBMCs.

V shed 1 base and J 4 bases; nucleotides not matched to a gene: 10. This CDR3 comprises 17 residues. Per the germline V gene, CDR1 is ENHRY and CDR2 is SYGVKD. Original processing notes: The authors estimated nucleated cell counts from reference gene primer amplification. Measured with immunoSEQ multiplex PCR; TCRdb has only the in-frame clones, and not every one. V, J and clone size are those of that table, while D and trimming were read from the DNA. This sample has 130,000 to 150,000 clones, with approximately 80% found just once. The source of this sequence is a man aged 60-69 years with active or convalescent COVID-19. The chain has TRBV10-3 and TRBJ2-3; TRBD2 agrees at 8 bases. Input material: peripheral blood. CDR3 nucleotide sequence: TGTGCCATCAGTGAGTTCGCTAGCGGGCCTCTTGCAGATACGCAGTATTTT. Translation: CAISEFASGPLADTQYF.